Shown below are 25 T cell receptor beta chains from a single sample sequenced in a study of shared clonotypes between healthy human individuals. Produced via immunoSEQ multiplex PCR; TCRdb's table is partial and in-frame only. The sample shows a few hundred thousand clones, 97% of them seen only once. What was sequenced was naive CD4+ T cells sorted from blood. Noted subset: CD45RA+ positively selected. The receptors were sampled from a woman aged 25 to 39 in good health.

Here the CDR3 DNA reads TGCAGTGAACAGAAGAACACTGAAGCTTTCTTT. Its translation is CSEQKNTEAFF. The chain recombines TRBV20-1 with TRBJ1-1; D ambiguous. This CDR3 comprises 11 residues. Germline V lookup: CDR1 DFQATT, CDR2 SNEGSKA (reference sequence). Deletions cut 7 bases from V and 1 base from J, with 7 bases between.

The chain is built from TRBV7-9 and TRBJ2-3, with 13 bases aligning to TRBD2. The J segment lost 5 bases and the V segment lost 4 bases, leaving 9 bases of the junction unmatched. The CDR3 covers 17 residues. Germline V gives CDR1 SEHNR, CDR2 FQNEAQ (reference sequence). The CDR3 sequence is CASSSRTSGSEGDTQYF. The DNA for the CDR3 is TGTGCCAGCAGCTCAAGGACTAGCGGGAGTGAAGGAGATACGCAGTATTTT.

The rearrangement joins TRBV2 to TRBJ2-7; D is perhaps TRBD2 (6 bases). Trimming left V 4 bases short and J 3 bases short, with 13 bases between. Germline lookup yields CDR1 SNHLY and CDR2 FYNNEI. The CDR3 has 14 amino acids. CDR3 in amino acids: CASSVAEILYEQYF. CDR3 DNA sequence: TGTGCCAGCAGTGTAGCGGAGATTCTCTACGAGCAGTACTTC.

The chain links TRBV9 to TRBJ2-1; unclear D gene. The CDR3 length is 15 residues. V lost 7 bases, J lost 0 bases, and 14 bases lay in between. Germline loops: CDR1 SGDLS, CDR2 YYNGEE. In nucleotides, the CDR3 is TGTGCCAGCCGCAAGTTAGGCAGCTCCTACAATGAGCAGTTCTTC. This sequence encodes CASRKLGSSYNEQFF.

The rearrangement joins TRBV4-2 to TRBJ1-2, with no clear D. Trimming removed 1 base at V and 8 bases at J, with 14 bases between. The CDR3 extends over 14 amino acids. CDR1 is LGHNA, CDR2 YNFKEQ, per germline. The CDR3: CASSQVGGHNGYTF. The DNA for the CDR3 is TGTGCCAGCAGCCAAGTAGGAGGTCATAACGGCTACACCTTC.

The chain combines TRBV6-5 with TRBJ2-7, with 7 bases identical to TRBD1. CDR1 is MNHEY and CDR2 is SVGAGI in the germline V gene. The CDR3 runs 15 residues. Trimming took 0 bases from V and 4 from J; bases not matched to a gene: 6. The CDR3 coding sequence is TGTGCCAGCAGTTACTCAGGACAGGCGAGTTACGAGCAGTACTTC. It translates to CASSYSGQASYEQYF.

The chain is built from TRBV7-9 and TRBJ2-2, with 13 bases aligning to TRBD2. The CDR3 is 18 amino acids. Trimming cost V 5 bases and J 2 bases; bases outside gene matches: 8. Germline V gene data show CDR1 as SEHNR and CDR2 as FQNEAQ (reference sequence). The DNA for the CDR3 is TGTGCCAGCAGCAAGTCCGGACTAGCGGGAGCCAACACCGGGGAGCTGTTTTTT. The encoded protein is CASSKSGLAGANTGELFF.

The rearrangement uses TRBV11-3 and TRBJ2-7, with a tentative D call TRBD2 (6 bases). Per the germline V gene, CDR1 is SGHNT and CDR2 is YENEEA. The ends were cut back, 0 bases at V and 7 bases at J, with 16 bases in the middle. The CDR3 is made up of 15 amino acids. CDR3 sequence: CASSLDPAGTGEQYF. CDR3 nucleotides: TGTGCCAGCAGCTTAGACCCGGCAGGGACTGGGGAGCAGTACTTC.

The CDR3 nucleotides are TGTGCCAGCAGCTTCAGAACCCAAGAGACCCAGTACTTC. Its translation is CASSFRTQETQYF. This rearrangement joins TRBV7-2 to TRBJ2-5, with unresolved D. The CDR3 has 13 amino acids. The V end was cut by 3 bases, the J end by 1 base, with 6 bases between. Looked up from germline, CDR1 is SGHTA and CDR2 is FQGNSA. The complete variable domain, with remaining parts taken from reference TRBV7-2 and TRBJ2-5, reads GAGVSQSPSNKVTEKGKDVELRCDPISGHTALYWYRQSLGQGLEFLIYFQGNSAPDKSGLPSDRFSAERTGGSVSTLTIQRTQQEDSAVYLCASSFRTQETQYFGPGTRLLVL.

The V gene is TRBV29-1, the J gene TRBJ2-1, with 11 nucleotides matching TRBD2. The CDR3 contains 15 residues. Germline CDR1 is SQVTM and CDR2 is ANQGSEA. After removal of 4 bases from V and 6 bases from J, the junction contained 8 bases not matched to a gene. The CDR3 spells CSVAATSGMPNEQFF. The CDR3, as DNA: TGCAGCGTTGCCGCGACTAGCGGGATGCCCAATGAGCAGTTCTTC.

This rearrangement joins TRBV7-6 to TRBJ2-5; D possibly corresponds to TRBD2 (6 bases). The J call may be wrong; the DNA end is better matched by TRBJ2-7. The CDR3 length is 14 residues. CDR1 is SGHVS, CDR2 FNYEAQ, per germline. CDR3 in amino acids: CASSLVPKGGEQYF. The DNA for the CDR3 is TGTGCCAGCAGCTTAGTACCCAAGGGAGGCGAGCAGTACTTC.

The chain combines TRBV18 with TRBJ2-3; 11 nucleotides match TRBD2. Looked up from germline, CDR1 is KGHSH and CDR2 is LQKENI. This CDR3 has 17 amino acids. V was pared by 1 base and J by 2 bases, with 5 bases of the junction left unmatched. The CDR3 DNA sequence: TGTGCCAGCTCACCACGGGAGACTAGCGGGGACACAGATACGCAGTATTTT. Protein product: CASSPRETSGDTDTQYF. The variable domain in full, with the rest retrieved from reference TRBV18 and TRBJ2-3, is NAGVMQNPRHLVRRRGQEARLRCSPMKGHSHVYWYRQLPEEGLKFMVYLQKENIIDESGMPKERFSAEFPKEGPSILRIQQVVRGDSAAYFCASSPRETSGDTDTQYFGPGTRLTVL.

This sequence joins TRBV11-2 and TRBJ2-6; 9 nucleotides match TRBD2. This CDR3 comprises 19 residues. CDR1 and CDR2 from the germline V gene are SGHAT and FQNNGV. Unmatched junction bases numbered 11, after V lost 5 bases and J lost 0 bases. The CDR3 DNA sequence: TGTGCCAGCAGCACCCTTGCGGGGGGGAGTAGCTCTGGGGCCAACGTCCTGACTTTC. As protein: CASSTLAGGSSSGANVLTF.

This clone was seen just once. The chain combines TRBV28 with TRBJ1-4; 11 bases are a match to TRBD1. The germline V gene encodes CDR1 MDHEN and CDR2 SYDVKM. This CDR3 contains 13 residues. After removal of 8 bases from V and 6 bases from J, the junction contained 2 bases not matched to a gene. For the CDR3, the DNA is TGTGCCAGCCGGGACAGGGGGTATGAAAAACTGTTTTTT. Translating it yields CASRDRGYEKLFF.

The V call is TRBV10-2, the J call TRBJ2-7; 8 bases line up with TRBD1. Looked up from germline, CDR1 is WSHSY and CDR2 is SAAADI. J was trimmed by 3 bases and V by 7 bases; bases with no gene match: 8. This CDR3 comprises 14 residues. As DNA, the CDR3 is TGCGCCAGCACAAAATGGGGACAGGACTACGAGCAGTACTTC. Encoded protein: CASTKWGQDYEQYF.

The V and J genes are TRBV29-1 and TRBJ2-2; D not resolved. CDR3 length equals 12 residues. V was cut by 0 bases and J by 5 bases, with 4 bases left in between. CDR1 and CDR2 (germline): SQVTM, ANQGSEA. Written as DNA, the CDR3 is TGCAGCGTTGAAGACAGTACCGGGGAGCTGTTTTTT. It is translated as CSVEDSTGELFF.

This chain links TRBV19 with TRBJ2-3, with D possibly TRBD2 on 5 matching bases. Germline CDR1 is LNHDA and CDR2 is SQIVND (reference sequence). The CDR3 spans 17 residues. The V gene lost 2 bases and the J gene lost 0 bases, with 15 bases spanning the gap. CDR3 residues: CASSISLGRGSTDTQYF. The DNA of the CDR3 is TGTGCCAGTAGTATAAGTTTAGGTCGGGGAAGCACAGATACGCAGTATTTT.

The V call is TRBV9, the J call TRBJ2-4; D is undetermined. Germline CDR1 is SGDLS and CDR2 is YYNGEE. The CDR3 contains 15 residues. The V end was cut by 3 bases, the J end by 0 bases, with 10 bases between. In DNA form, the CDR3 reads TGTGCCAGCAGCGCAGGAAGGGTAGCCAAAAACATTCAGTACTTC. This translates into CASSAGRVAKNIQYF.

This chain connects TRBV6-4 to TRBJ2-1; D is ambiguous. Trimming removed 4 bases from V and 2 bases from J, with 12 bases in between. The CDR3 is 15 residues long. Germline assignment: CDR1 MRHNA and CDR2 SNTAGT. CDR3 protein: CASSVQQATYNEQFF. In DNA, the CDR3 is TGTGCCAGCAGTGTCCAGCAGGCCACCTACAATGAGCAGTTCTTC.

CDR3 protein: CASSLNRHRRELFF. In DNA form, the CDR3 reads TGTGCCAGCAGCTTGAATCGACATCGCAGAGAACTGTTTTTT. The chain joins TRBV5-6 to TRBJ1-4; D not resolved. Germline V gene data show CDR1 as SGHDT and CDR2 as YYEEEE. V was shortened by 1 base and J by 12 bases, with 16 bases between the two germline ends. The CDR3 length is 14 residues. Variable domain in full (rest from reference TRBV5-6 and TRBJ1-4): DAGVTQSPTHLIKTRGQQVTLRCSPKSGHDTVSWYQQALGQGPQFIFQYYEEEERQRGNFPDRFSGHQFPNYSSELNVNALLLGDSALYLCASSLNRHRRELFFGSGTQLSVL.

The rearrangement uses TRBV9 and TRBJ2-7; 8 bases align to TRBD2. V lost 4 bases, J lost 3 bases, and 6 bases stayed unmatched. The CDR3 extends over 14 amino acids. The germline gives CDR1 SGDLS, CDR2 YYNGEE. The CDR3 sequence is CASSSSSGYYEQYF. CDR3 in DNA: TGTGCCAGCAGCTCATCTAGCGGGTACTACGAGCAGTACTTC.

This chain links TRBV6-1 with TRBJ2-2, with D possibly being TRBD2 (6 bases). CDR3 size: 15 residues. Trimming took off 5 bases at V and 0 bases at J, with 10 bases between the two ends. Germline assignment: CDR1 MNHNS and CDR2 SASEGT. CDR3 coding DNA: TGTGCCAGCAGTACGCGGGAAGCGAACACCGGGGAGCTGTTTTTT. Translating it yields CASSTREANTGELFF.

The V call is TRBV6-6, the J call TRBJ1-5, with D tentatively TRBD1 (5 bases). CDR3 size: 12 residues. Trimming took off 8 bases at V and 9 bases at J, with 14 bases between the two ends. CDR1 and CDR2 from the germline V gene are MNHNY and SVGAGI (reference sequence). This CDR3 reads CASGGGNGPQHF. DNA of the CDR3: TGTGCCAGCGGGGGAGGGAATGGGCCCCAGCATTTT.

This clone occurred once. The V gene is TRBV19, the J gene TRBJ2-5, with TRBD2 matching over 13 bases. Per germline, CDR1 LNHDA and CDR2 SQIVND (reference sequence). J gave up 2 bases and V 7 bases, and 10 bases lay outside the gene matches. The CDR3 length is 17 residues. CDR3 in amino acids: CASKVGGTSGNQETQYF. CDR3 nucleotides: TGTGCCAGTAAGGTGGGGGGGACTAGCGGGAATCAAGAGACCCAGTACTTC.

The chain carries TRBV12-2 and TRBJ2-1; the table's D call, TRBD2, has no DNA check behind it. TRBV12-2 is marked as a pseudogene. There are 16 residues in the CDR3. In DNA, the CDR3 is TGTGCAAGTCGCTTGATAAGTCGCGGGAGTCAGGGTGAGCAGTTCTTC. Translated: CASRLISRGSQGEQFF.